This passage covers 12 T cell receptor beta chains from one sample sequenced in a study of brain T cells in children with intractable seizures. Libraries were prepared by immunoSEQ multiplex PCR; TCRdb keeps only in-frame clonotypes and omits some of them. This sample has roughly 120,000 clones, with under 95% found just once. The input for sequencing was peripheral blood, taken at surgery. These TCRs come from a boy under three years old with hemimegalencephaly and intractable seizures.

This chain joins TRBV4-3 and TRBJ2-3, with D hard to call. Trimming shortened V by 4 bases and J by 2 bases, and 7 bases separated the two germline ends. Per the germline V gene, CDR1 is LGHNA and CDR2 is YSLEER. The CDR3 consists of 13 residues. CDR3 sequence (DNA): TGCGCCAGCAGCCCGGTATCCACAGATACGCAGTATTTT. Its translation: CASSPVSTDTQYF.

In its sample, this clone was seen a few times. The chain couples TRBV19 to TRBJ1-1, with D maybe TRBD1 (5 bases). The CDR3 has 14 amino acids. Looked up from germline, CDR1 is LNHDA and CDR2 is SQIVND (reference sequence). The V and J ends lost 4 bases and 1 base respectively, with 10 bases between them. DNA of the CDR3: TGTGCCAGTAGTACGGGGACGGAGAACACTGAAGCTTTCTTT. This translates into CASSTGTENTEAFF.

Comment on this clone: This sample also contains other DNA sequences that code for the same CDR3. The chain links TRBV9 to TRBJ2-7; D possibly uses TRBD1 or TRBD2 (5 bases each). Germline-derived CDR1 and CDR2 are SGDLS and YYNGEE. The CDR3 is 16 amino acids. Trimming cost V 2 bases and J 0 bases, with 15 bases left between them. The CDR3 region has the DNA TGTGCCAGCAGCGTTGGGACGACCTTTAGCTCCTACGAGCAGTACTTC. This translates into CASSVGTTFSSYEQYF.

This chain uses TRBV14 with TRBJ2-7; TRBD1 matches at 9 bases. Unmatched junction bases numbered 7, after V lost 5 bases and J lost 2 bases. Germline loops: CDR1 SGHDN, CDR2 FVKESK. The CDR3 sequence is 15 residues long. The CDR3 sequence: CASSGWTGDPYEQYF. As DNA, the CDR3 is TGTGCCAGCAGCGGATGGACAGGGGACCCCTACGAGCAGTACTTC.

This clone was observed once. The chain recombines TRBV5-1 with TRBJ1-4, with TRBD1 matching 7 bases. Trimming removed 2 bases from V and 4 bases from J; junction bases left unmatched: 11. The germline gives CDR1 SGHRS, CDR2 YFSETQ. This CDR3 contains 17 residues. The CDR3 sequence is CASSFSSGTVRNEKLFF. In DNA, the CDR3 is TGCGCCAGCAGCTTTTCTTCCGGGACAGTCCGTAATGAAAAACTGTTTTTT.

The CDR3, as DNA: TGCGCCAGCAGCTTCATCCGCGGGGTCTCCTACGAGCAGTACTTC. Residues: CASSFIRGVSYEQYF. The chain couples TRBV5-1 to TRBJ2-7; tentative D call: TRBD2 (6 bases). Trimming stripped 2 bases from V and 0 bases from J, with 12 bases between. Germline CDR1 and CDR2: SGHRS and YFSETQ. The CDR3 sequence is 15 residues long. Full variable domain (rest looked up from reference TRBV5-1 and TRBJ2-7): KAGVTQTPRYLIKTRGQQVTLSCSPISGHRSVSWYQQTPGQGLQFLFEYFSETQRNKGNFPGRFSGRQFSNSRSEMNVSTLELGDSALYLCASSFIRGVSYEQYFGPGTRLTVT.

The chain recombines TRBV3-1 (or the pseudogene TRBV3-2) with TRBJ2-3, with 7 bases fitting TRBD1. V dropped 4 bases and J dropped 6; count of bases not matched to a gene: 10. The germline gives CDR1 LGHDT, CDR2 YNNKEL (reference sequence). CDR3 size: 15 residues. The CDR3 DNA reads TGTGCCAGCAGCCTAACCGGGACAGCCCTGGATACGCAGTATTTT. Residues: CASSLTGTALDTQYF.

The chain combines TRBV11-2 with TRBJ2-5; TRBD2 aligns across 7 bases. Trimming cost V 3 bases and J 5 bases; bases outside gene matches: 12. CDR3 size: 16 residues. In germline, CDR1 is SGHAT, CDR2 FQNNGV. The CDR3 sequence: CASSLGGGWRTETQYF. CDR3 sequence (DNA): TGTGCCAGCAGCTTGGGGGGGGGATGGCGTACGGAGACCCAGTACTTC.

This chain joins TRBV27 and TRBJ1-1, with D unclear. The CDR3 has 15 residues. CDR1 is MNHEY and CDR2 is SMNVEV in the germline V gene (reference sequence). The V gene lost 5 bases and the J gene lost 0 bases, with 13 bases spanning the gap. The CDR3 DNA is TGTGCCAGCAGTCCCTCTGGAGTTATGAACACTGAAGCTTTCTTT. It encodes CASSPSGVMNTEAFF.

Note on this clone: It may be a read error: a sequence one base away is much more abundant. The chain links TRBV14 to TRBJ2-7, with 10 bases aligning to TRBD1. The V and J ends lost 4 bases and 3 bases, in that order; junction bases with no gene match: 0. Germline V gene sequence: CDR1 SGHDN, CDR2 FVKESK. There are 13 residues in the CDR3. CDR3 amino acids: CASSRTGGYEQYF. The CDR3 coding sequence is TGTGCCAGCAGCCGGACAGGGGGCTACGAGCAGTACTTC.

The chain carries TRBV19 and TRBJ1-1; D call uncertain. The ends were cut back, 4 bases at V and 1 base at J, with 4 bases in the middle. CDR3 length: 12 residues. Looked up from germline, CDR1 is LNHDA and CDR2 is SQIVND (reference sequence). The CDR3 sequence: CASSRQNTEAFF. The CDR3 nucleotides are TGTGCCAGTAGTAGACAGAACACTGAAGCTTTCTTT.

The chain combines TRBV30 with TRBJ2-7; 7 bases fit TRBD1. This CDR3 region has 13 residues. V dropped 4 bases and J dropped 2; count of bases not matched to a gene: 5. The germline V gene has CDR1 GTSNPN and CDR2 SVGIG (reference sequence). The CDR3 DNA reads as TGTGCCTGGAATAGGGGACAGACCTACGAGCAGTACTTC. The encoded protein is CAWNRGQTYEQYF.